A single sample is the source of the 20 T cell receptor beta chains below, sequenced in a study of immune reconstitution after stem cell transplant in scleroderma. TCRdb re-analysed the RT-PCR reads in MiXCR, keeping a single row per CDR3 protein. The table includes 550 to 800 distinct CDR3 sequences, under 8.5% detected once. This sample was taken before or after autologous hematopoietic stem cell transplantation (not recorded which). These TCRs come from a male donor with systemic sclerosis.

This clonotype is labeled medium-sized. V is TRBV4-2 and J is TRBJ1-6; 7 bases match TRBD1. CDR1 is LGHNA, CDR2 YNFKEQ, per germline. Trimming took 2 bases from V and 8 from J; bases not matched to a gene: 6. The CDR3 spans 15 residues. The CDR3 is CASSQTTGRDSPLHF. Written as DNA, the CDR3 is TGTGCCAGCAGCCAAACGACAGGGAGGGATTCACCCCTCCACTTT.

This clonotype is judged medium-sized (0.01 to 0.1%). The CDR3 spells CASSPAGAPNEQFF. The CDR3 region has the DNA TGTGCCAGCTCACCGGCTGGGGCCCCCAATGAGCAGTTCTTC. The rearrangement links TRBV18 to TRBJ2-1; D is perhaps TRBD1 (5 bases). V was clipped by 3 bases and J by 6 bases, with 12 bases between them. The CDR3 contains 14 residues. Looked up from germline, CDR1 is KGHSH and CDR2 is LQKENI.

This clonotype is classed as medium-sized. This chain joins TRBV20-1 and TRBJ1-1; D is unclear. Deletions cut 3 bases from V and 2 bases from J, with 4 bases between. CDR3 length equals 11 residues. CDR1 is DFQATT, CDR2 SNEGSKA, per germline (reference sequence). CDR3 residues: CSARLNTEAFF. CDR3 nucleotide sequence: TGCAGTGCTAGGCTTAACACTGAAGCTTTCTTT.

This clonotype is termed large. This chain connects TRBV28 to TRBJ2-5; 9 nucleotides line up with TRBD2. Germline V gene data show CDR1 as MDHEN and CDR2 as SYDVKM. The CDR3 covers 14 residues. J lost 4 bases, V lost 3 bases, and 3 bases had no gene match. CDR3 bases: TGTGCCAGCAGTTTGCGCGGGAGGGGAGAGACCCAGTACTTC. Amino acid sequence: CASSLRGRGETQYF.

The gene calls are TRBV3-1 and TRBJ2-1, with D hard to call. V gave up 1 base and J gave up 0 bases, with 10 bases separating them. This CDR3 contains 16 residues. Germline-derived CDR1 and CDR2 are LGHDT and YNNKEL (reference sequence). For the CDR3, the DNA is TGTGCCAGCAGCCAAGCCAGGACCAGCTCCTACAATGAGCAGTTCTTC. Encoded protein: CASSQARTSSYNEQFF.

By sample share, this clonotype is medium-sized. The chain is built from TRBV15 and TRBJ1-5; a possible D gene is TRBD1 (5 bases). Germline V gene sequence: CDR1 LNHNV, CDR2 YYDKDF (reference sequence). V was clipped by 0 bases and J by 3 bases, with 24 bases between them. This CDR3 is 20 amino acids long. CDR3 in DNA: TGTGCCACCAGCAGAGATTCGTACCCAGGGAGATGGGAAAACAATCAGCCCCAGCATTTT. This encodes CATSRDSYPGRWENNQPQHF.

In this sample, this clonotype is large. For the CDR3, the DNA is TGTGCCAGCAGCCGACAGGGGACGACAACCTACAATGAGCAGTTCTTC. The encoded protein is CASSRQGTTTYNEQFF. The chain joins TRBV7-2 to TRBJ2-1, with 8 nucleotides matching TRBD1. The germline gives CDR1 SGHTA, CDR2 FQGNSA. The length of the CDR3 is 16 residues. The ends lost 5 bases at V and 2 bases at J; junction bases unmatched: 8.

Judged by abundance, this clonotype is large. This chain connects TRBV5-1 to TRBJ1-2; a possible D gene is TRBD1 (6 bases). The germline CDR1 and CDR2 sequences are SGHRS and YFSETQ. The V end was cut by 4 bases, the J end by 2 bases, with 9 bases between. The CDR3 is 13 amino acids. CDR3 residues: CASSKDRNYGYTF. CDR3 nucleotides: TGCGCCAGCAGCAAGGACAGAAACTATGGCTACACCTTC.

This clonotype has a count of ten or more. A much larger clone is a single base away; this may be a read error. The chain combines TRBV7-9 with TRBJ1-2; D is unresolved. From germline, CDR1 is SEHNR and CDR2 FQNEAQ (reference sequence). This CDR3 region has 12 residues. CDR3 region: CASSQEIYGYAF. CDR3 nucleotides: TGTGCCAGCAGCCAGGAGATCTATGGCTACGCCTTC.

In its sample, this clonotype ranks as large. The chain has TRBV20-1 and TRBJ2-3, with 9 bases fitting TRBD2. Trimming at V came to 8 bases and at J to 3 bases, leaving 6 bases not matched to a gene. CDR1 DFQATT and CDR2 SNEGSKA come from the germline V gene (reference sequence). The CDR3 totals 13 residues. The DNA for the CDR3 is TGCAGTCCCGTACTAGCGGGTACAGATACGCAGTATTTT. It translates to CSPVLAGTDTQYF.

Within the sample, this clonotype is medium-sized. This chain connects TRBV20-1 to TRBJ2-7, with 11 bases lining up with TRBD1. Looked up from germline, CDR1 is DFQATT and CDR2 is SNEGSKA (reference sequence). This CDR3 has 15 amino acids. Unmatched junction bases numbered 7, after V lost 3 bases and J lost 3 bases. In DNA, the CDR3 is TGCAGTGCTAGCCCCGGGACAGGGGGAATCTACGAGCAGTACTTC. Protein sequence: CSASPGTGGIYEQYF.

This clonotype is large. The rearrangement joins TRBV5-6 to TRBJ1-5; D remains unclear. CDR3 length: 15 residues. The V and J ends lost 4 bases and 7 bases respectively, with 18 bases between them. Germline CDR1 is SGHDT and CDR2 is YYEEEE. The CDR3 nucleotides are TGTGCCAGCAGCACGAGGGCTGCGTTCTTACAGCCCCAGCATTTT. Its protein is CASSTRAAFLQPQHF.

This clonotype appeared a few times. The CDR3 here is CSVEELPGQALTYNEQFF. The DNA for the CDR3 is TGCAGCGTTGAAGAGCTTCCGGGACAGGCCCTAACCTACAATGAGCAGTTCTTC. V and J are TRBV29-1 and TRBJ2-1; 8 positions agree with TRBD1. This CDR3 comprises 18 residues. Per germline, CDR1 SQVTM and CDR2 ANQGSEA. J was trimmed by 2 bases and V by 0 bases; bases with no gene match: 12.

On this clonotype itself: The CDR3 does not close with the conserved phenylalanine or tryptophan, likely indicating a read error. The chain recombines TRBV7-2 with TRBJ2-2; no clear D gene. This CDR3 is built from 14 residues. The germline V gene has CDR1 SGHTA and CDR2 FQGNSA. The germline V and J ends were trimmed by 3 bases and 4 bases, with 9 bases remaining between them. The DNA of the CDR3 is TGTGCCAGCAGCTTCAACAGAGGCACCGGGGAGCTGTTTCTT. Translating it yields CASSFNRGTGELFL.

By share, this clonotype ranks as medium-sized. The chain is built from TRBV7-9 and TRBJ2-5; D remains ambiguous. Trimming took off 3 bases at V and 5 bases at J, with 10 bases between the two ends. The CDR3 extends over 13 amino acids. CDR1 SEHNR and CDR2 FQNEAQ come from the germline V gene (reference sequence). The CDR3 nucleotides read TGTGCCAGCAGCTTTACAGCTTGGGAGACCCAGTACTTC. Translated: CASSFTAWETQYF.

This clonotype is labeled as medium-sized. The chain joins TRBV6-2 or TRBV6-3 to TRBJ1-5; 9 bases agree with TRBD1. This CDR3 contains 18 residues. The germline CDR1 and CDR2 sequences are MNHEY and SVGEGT. V shed 4 bases and J 5 bases; nucleotides not matched to a gene: 15. CDR3 sequence (DNA): TGTGCCAGCAGTTCCCGACCCTGGACAGGGGAGGAGGATCAGCCCCAGCATTTT. Protein: CASSSRPWTGEEDQPQHF.

By proportion, this clonotype is large. The gene calls are TRBV29-1 and TRBJ1-1; D is possibly TRBD1 (5 bases). The germline V and J ends were trimmed by 4 bases and 9 bases, with 15 bases remaining between them. CDR1 is SQVTM, CDR2 ANQGSEA, per germline. There are 12 residues in the CDR3. The CDR3 loop is CSVVLDTEKAFF. CDR3 coding DNA: TGCAGCGTTGTCTTGGACACAGAAAAAGCTTTCTTT. The full variable domain, rest sourced from reference TRBV29-1 and TRBJ1-1, is SAVISQKPSRDICQRGTSLTIQCQVDSQVTMMFWYRQQPGQSLTLIATANQGSEATYESGFVIDKFPISRPNLTFSTLTVSNMSPEDSSIYLCSVVLDTEKAFFGQGTRLTVV.

By its share, this clonotype is medium-sized. The genes are TRBV20-1 and TRBJ1-2; no reliable D call. This CDR3 has 16 amino acids. Looked up from germline, CDR1 is DFQATT and CDR2 is SNEGSKA (reference sequence). Trimming stripped 1 base from V and 0 bases from J, with 15 bases between. CDR3 region: CSARAFGRGANYGYTF. The CDR3, as DNA: TGCAGTGCTAGAGCCTTTGGACGGGGAGCTAACTATGGCTACACCTTC.

By share of the sample, this clonotype is medium-sized (0.01 to 0.1%). The V and J genes are TRBV10-3 and TRBJ2-3; no definite D call. Germline CDR1 and CDR2: ENHRY and SYGVKD. V lost 3 bases, J lost 1 base, and 11 bases lay in between. The CDR3 contains 15 residues. The CDR3 reads CAISEKGGGTDTQYF. The CDR3 DNA reads as TGTGCCATCAGTGAAAAGGGTGGGGGCACAGATACGCAGTATTTT.

The chain carries TRBV30 and TRBJ2-1; D is unclear. V lost 4 bases to trimming and J lost 6 bases, with 13 bases between them. CDR1 is GTSNPN and CDR2 is SVGIG in the germline V gene (reference sequence). The CDR3 spans 13 residues. CDR3 sequence: CAWIPGPGNEQFF. CDR3 coding DNA: TGTGCCTGGATACCTGGGCCTGGCAATGAGCAGTTCTTC.